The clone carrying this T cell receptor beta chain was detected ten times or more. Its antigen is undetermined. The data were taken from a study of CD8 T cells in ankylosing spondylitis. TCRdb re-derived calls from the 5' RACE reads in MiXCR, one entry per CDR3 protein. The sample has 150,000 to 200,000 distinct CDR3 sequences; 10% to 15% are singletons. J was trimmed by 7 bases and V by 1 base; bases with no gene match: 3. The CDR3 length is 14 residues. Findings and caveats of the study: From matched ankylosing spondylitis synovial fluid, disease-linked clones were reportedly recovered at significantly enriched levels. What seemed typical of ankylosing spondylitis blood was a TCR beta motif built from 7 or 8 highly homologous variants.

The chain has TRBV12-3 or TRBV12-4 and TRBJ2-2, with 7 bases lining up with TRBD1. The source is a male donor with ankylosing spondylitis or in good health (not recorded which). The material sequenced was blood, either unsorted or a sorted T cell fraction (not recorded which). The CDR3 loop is CASSLVPGGGELFF. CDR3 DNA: TGTGCCAGCAGTTTAGTCCCAGGGGGCGGGGAGCTGTTTTTT.